This TCR beta chain was profiled in a study of T-cell reconstitution after alpha-beta-depleted transplantation in children. The CDR3 contains 13 residues. Germline CDR1 reads SQVTM; CDR2 reads ANQGSEA. Trimming stripped 3 bases from V and 3 bases from J, with 12 bases between. This clonotype was picked up many times. Using unique molecular identifiers, the investigators prepared the TCRbeta library. Using its own MiXCR run on the PCR reads, TCRdb lists one record per CDR3 protein. The table shows approximately 590,000 distinct CDR3 sequences, with 8% to 11% occurring only once. The genes are TRBV29-1 and TRBJ2-7; TRBD2 is a possible D gene (6 bases). The source of this sequence is a human donor who donated a stem cell graft to a child with acute myeloid leukemia. Sequenced material: PBMCs from the stem cell graft donor, taken from the stem cell graft. CDR3 nucleotides: TGCAGCGTTGATTCGGAGGGCTTCTACGAGCAGTACTTC. Its translation: CSVDSEGFYEQYF.